The sample holds a few counts of the clone carrying this T cell receptor (beta chain). Its antigen is currently unknown. The CDR3 totals 14 residues. CDR1 and CDR2 (germline): SQVTM, ANQGSEA. Trimming removed 0 bases at V and 5 bases at J, with 13 bases between. MiXCR, applied by TCRdb to the RACE reads, yields one record per CDR3 protein. This sample carries 90,000 to 110,000 distinct CDR3 sequences, 9% to 9.5% of them seen once, and the ten largest clones take over 3%. This entry is derived from a study of human T cells and chemical hapten exposure. Points from the study as a whole: The donor cohort had alopecia, so its immune response may not match that of healthy people.

Time point meaning: patch test 2, 6 weeks after DPC sensitization. Treatment here: therapeutic diphenylcyclopropenone sensitization with weekly scalp DPC. Sample donors consisted of patients with alopecia, aged 18 to 70 years, who were suitable for DPC. This sequence was found in a woman aged 40 to 55 with alopecia areata. Some clones in this sample may be carry-over from other donors' samples. The chain is built from TRBV29-1 and TRBJ2-5; D assignment may be TRBD1 or TRBD2 (5 bases each). The material was whole blood, obtained in connection with sensitization to the hapten diphenylcyclopropenone (DPC). The CDR3 region is CSVEDPGAWETQYF. CDR3 bases: TGCAGCGTTGAAGATCCCGGGGCATGGGAGACCCAGTACTTC. Variable domain in full (rest from reference TRBV29-1 and TRBJ2-5): SAVISQKPSRDICQRGTSLTIQCQVDSQVTMMFWYRQQPGQSLTLIATANQGSEATYESGFVIDKFPISRPNLTFSTLTVSNMSPEDSSIYLCSVEDPGAWETQYFGPGTRLLVL.